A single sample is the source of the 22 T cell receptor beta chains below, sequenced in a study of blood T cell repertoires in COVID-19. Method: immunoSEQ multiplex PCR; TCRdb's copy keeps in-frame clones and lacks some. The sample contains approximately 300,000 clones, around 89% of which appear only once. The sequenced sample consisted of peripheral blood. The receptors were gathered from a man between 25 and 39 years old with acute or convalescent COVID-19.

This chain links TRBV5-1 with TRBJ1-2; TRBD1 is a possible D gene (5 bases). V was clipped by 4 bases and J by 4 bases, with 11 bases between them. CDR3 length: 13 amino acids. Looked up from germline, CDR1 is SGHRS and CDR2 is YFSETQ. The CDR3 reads CASSLGGAYGYTF. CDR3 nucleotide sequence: TGCGCCAGCAGCCTGGGTGGGGCCTATGGCTACACCTTC.

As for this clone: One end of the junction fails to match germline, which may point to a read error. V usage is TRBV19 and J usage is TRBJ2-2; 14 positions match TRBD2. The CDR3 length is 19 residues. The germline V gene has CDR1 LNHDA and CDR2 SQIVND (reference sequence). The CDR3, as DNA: TGTGCCAGTAGTATAGAAGGGACTAGCGGGAGTAGTTACACCAGGGAGCTGTTTTTT. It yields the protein CASSIEGTSGSSYTRELFF.

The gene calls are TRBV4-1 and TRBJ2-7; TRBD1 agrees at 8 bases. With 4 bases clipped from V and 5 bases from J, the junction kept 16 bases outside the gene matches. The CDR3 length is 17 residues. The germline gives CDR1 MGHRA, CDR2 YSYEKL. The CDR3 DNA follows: TGCGCCAGCAGCCTGGGACAGTTGCGGGACAGGTCCAACGAGCAGTACTTC. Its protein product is CASSLGQLRDRSNEQYF.

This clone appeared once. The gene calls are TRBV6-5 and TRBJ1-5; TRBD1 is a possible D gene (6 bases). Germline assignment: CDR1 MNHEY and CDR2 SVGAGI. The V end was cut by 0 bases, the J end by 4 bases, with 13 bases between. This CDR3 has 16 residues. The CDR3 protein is CASSYSYPGVNQPQHF. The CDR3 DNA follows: TGTGCCAGCAGTTACTCGTATCCAGGGGTAAATCAGCCCCAGCATTTT.

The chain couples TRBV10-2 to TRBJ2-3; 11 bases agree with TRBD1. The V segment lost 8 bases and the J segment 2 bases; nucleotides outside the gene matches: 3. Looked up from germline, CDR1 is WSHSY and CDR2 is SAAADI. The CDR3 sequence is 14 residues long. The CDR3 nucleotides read TGCGCCAGCGCGGGACAGGGGGTCACAGATACGCAGTATTTT. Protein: CASAGQGVTDTQYF.

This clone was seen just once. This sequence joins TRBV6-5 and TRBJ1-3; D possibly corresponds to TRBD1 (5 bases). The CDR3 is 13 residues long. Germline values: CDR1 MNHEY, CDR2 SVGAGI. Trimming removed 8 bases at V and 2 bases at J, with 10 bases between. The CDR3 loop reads CASSGRTGNTIYF. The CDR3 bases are TGTGCCAGCTCAGGGAGGACTGGAAACACCATATATTTT.

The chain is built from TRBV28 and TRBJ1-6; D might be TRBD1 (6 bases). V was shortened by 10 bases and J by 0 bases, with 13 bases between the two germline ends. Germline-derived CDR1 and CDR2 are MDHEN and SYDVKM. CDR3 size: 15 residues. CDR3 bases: TGTGCCACCCAGGGAGGGGGCTCCTATAATTCACCCCTCCACTTT. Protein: CATQGGGSYNSPLHF.

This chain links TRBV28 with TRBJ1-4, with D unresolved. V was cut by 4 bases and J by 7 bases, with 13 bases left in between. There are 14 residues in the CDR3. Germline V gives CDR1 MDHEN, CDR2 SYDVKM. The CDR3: CASSYITGSEKLFF. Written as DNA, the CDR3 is TGTGCCAGCAGTTATATAACCGGGAGTGAAAAACTGTTTTTT.

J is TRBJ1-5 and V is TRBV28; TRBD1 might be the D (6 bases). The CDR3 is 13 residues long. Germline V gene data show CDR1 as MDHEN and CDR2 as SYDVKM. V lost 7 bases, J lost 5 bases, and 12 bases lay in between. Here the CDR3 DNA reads TGTGCCAGCACCTCTGAGGGGGATCAGCCCCAGCATTTT. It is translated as CASTSEGDQPQHF.

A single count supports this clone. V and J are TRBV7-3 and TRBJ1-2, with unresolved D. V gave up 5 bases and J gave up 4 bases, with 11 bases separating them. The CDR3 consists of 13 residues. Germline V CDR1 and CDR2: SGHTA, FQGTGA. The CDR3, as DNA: TGTGCCAGCAGCCCGGATGAGGGCTATGGCTACACCTTC. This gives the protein CASSPDEGYGYTF. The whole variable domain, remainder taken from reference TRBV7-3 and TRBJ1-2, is GAGVSQTPSNKVTEKGKYVELRCDPISGHTALYWYRQSLGQGPEFLIYFQGTGAADDSGLPNDRFFAVRPEGSVSTLKIQRTERGDSAVYLCASSPDEGYGYTFGSGTRLTVV.

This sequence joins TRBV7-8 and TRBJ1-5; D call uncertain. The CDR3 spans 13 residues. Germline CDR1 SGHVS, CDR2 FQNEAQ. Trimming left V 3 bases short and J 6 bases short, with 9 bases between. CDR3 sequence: CASSLQQSQPQHF. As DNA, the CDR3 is TGTGCCAGCAGCTTGCAACAAAGTCAGCCCCAGCATTTT.

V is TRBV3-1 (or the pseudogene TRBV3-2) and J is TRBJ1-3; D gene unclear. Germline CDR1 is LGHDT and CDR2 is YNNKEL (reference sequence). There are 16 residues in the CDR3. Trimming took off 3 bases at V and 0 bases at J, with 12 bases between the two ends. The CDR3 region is CASSHIQKSSGNTIYF. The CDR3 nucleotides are TGTGCCAGCAGCCACATACAGAAGAGCTCTGGAAACACCATATATTTT.

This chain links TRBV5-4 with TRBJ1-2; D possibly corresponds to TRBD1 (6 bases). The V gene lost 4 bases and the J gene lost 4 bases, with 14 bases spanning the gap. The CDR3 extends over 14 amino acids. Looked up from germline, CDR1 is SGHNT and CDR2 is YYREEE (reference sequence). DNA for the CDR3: TGTGCCAGCAGCCCCATGGACAGCGGCTATGGCTACACCTTC. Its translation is CASSPMDSGYGYTF.

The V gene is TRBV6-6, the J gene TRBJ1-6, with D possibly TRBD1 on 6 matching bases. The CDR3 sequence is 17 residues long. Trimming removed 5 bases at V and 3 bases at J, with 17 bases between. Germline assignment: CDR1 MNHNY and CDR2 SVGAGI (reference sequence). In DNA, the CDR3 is TGTGCCAGCAGTCGAATTCTAACAGGGAACTATAATTCACCCCTCCACTTT. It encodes CASSRILTGNYNSPLHF.

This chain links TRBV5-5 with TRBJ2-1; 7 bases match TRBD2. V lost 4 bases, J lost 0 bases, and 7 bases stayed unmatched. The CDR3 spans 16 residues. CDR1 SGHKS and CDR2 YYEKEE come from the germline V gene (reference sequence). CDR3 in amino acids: CASSPRRGSSYNEQFF. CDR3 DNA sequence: TGTGCCAGCAGCCCCCGGCGGGGGAGCTCCTACAATGAGCAGTTCTTC.

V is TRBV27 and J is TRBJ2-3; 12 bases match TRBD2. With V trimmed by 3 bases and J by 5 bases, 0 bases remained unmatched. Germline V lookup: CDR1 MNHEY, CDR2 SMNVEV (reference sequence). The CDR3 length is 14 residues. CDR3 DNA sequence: TGTGCCAGCAGTTTGGGACTAGCGGGAGATACGCAGTATTTT. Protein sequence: CASSLGLAGDTQYF.

The CDR3 DNA is TGCGCCAGCAGCTTGGAGGACAGTAATTCACCCCTCCACTTT. Its protein product is CASSLEDSNSPLHF. The gene calls are TRBV5-1 and TRBJ1-6; D is possibly TRBD1 (6 bases). The V and J ends lost 0 bases and 6 bases respectively, with 7 bases between them. CDR3 length: 14 residues. The germline V gene has CDR1 SGHRS and CDR2 YFSETQ.

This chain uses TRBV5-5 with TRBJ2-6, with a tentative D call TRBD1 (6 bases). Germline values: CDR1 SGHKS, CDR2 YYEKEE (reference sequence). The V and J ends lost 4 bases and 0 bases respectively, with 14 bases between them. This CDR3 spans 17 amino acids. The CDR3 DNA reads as TGTGCCAGCAGCGGGGCCACAGGGTCCTCTGGGGCCAACGTCCTGACTTTC. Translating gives CASSGATGSSGANVLTF.

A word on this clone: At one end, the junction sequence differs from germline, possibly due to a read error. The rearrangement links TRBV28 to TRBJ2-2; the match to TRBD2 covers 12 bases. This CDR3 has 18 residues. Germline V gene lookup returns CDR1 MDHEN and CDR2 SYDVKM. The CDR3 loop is CANSLLTSGSGRAGELFF. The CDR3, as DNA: TGTGCCAACAGTCTTCTGACTAGCGGGAGCGGTAGGGCCGGGGAGCTGTTTTTT.

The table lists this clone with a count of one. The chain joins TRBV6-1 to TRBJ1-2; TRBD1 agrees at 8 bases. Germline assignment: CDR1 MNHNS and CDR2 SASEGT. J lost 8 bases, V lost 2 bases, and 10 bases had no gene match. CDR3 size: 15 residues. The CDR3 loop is CASSESDRALRGYTF. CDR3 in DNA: TGTGCCAGCAGTGAATCGGACAGGGCACTACGGGGCTACACCTTC.

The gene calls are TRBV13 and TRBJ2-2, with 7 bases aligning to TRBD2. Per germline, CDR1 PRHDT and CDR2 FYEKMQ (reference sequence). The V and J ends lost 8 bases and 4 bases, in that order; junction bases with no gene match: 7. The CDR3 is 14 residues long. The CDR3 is CASAGEGSTGELFF. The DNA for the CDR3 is TGTGCCAGCGCGGGGGAAGGAAGCACCGGGGAGCTGTTTTTT.

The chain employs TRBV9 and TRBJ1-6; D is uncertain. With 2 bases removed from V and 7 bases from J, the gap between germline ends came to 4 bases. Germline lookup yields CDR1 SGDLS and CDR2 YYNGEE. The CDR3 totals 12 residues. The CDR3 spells CASSVSNSPLHF. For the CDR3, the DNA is TGTGCCAGCAGCGTTTCGAATTCACCCCTCCACTTT. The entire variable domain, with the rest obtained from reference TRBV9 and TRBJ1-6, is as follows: DSGVTQTPKHLITATGQRVTLRCSPRSGDLSVYWYQQSLDQGLQFLIQYYNGEERAKGNILERFSAQQFPDLHSELNLSSLELGDSALYFCASSVSNSPLHFGNGTRLTVT.